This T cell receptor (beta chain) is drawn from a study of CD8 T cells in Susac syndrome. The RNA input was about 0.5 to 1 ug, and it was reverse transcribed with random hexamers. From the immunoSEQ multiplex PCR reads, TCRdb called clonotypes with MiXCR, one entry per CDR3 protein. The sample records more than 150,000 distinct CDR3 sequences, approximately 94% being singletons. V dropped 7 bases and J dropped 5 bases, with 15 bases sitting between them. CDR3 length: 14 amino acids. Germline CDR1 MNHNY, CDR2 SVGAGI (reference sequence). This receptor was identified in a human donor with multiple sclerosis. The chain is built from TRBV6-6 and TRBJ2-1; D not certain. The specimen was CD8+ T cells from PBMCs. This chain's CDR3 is CASKSIALNNEQFF. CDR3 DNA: TGTGCCAGCAAATCTATAGCCCTCAACAATGAGCAGTTCTTC.